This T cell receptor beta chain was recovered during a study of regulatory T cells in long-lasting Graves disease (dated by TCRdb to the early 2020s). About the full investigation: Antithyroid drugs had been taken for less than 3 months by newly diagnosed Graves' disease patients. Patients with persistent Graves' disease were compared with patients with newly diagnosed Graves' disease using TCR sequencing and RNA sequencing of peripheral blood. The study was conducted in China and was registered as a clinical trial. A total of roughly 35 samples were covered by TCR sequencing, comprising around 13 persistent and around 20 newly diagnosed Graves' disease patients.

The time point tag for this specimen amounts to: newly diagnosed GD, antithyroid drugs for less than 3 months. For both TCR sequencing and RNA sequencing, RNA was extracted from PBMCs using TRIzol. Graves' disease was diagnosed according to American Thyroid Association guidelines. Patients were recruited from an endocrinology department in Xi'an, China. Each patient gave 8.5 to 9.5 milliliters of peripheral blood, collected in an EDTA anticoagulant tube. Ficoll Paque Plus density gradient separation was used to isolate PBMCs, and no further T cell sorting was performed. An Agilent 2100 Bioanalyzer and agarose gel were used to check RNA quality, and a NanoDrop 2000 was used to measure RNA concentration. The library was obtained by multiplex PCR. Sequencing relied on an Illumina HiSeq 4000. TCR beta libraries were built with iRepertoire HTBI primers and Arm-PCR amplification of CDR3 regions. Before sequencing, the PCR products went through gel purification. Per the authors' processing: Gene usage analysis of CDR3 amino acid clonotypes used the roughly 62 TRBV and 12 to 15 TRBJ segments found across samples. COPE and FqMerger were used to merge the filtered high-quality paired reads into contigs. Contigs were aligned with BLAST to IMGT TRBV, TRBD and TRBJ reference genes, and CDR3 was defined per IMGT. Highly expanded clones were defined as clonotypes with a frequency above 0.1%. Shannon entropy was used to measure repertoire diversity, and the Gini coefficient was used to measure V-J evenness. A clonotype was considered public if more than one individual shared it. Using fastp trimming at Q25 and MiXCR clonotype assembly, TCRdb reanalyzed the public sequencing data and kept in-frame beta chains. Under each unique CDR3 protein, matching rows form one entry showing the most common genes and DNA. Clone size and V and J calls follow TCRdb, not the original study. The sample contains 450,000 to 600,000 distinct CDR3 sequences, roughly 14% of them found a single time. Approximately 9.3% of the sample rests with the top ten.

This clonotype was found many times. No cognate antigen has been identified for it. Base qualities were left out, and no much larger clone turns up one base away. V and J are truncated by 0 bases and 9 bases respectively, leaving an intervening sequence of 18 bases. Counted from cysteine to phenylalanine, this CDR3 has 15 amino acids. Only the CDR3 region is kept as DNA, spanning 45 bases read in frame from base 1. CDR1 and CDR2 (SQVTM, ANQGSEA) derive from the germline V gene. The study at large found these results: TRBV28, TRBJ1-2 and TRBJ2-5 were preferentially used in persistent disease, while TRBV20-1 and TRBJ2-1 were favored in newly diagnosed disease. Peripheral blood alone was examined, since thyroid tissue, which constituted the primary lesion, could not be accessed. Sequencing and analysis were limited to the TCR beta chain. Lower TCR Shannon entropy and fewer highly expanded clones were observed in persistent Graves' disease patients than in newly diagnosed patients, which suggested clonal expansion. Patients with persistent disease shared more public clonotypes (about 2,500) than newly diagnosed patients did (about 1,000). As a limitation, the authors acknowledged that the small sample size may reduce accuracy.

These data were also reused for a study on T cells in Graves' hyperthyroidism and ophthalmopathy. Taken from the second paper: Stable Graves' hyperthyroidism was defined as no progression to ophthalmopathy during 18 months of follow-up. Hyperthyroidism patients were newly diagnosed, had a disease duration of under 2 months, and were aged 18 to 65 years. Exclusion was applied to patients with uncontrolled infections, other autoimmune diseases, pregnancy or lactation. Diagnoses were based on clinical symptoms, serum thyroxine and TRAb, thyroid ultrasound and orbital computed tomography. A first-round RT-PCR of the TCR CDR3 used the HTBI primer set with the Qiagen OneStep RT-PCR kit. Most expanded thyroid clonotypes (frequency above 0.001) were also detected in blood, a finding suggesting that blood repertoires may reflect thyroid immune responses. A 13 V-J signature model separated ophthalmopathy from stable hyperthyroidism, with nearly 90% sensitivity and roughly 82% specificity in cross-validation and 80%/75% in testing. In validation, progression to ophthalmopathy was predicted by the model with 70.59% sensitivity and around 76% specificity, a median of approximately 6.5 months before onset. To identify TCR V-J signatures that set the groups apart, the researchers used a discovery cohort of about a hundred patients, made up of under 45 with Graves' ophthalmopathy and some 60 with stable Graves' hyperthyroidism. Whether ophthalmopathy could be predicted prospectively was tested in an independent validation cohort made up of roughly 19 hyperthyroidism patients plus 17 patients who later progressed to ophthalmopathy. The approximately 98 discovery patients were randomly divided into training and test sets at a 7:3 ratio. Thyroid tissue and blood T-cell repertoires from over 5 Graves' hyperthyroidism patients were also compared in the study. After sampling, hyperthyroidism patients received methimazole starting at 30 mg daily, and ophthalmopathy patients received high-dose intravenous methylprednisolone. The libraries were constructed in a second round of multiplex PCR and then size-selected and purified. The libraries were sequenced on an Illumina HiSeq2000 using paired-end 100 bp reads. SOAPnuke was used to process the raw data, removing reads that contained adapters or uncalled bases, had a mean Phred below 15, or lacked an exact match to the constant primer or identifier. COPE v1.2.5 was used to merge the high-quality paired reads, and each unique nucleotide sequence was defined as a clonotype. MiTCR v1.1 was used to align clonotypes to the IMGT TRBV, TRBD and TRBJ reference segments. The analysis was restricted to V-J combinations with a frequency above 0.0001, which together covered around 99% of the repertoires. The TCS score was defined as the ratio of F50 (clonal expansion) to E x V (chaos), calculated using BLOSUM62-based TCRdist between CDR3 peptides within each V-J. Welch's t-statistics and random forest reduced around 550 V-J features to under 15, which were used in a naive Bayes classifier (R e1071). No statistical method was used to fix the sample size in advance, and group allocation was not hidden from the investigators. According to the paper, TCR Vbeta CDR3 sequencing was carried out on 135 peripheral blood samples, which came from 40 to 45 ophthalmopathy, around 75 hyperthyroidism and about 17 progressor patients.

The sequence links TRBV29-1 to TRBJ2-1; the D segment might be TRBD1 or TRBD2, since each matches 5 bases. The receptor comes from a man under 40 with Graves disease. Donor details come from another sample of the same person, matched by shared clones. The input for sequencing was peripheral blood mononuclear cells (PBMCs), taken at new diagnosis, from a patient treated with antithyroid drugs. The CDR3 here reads CSVEEARLYGGEQFF. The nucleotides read TGCAGCGTTGAAGAGGCCCGGCTGTATGGGGGTGAGCAGTTCTTC.